This entry lists 31 T cell receptor beta chains sequenced from one sample in a study of blood T cell repertoires in COVID-19. The assay was immunoSEQ multiplex PCR, and TCRdb's table has in-frame clones only and misses some. The profile covers 15,000 or so clones, with 80% to 90% appearing a single time and around 34% taken by the ten largest. The sample comprised peripheral blood. The receptors here all came from a human donor in a cohort sampled during active COVID-19.

This clone was observed a single time. The rearrangement links TRBV6-5 to TRBJ1-4; D may be TRBD1 (5 bases). CDR3 length: 12 amino acids. CDR1 is MNHEY and CDR2 is SVGAGI in the germline V gene. V dropped 8 bases and J dropped 4 bases, with 8 bases sitting between them. The DNA for the CDR3 is TGTGCCAGCGGGAGGGGTAATGAAAAACTGTTTTTT. This encodes CASGRGNEKLFF.

This sequence joins TRBV6-4 and TRBJ2-1, with 8 bases lining up with TRBD2. Germline V gene lookup returns CDR1 MRHNA and CDR2 SNTAGT. V lost 3 bases, J lost 0 bases, and 4 bases stayed unmatched. This CDR3 contains 16 residues. CDR3 residues: CASSDFSGSSYNEQFF. Here the CDR3 DNA reads TGTGCCAGCAGTGATTTCAGCGGGAGCTCCTACAATGAGCAGTTCTTC.

The chain combines TRBV11-2 with TRBJ1-5; maybe TRBD1 (5 bases). CDR1 SGHAT and CDR2 FQNNGV come from the germline V gene. The CDR3 totals 13 residues. V lost 6 bases and J lost 5, with 11 bases in between. CDR3 in amino acids: CASSDSGYQPQHF. CDR3 bases: TGTGCCAGCAGTGACAGTGGCTATCAGCCCCAGCATTTT.

The rearrangement uses TRBV15 and TRBJ2-1; TRBD2 agrees at 15 bases. Trimming cost V 1 base and J 4 bases; bases outside gene matches: 5. Looked up from germline, CDR1 is LNHNV and CDR2 is YYDKDF (reference sequence). CDR3 length equals 18 residues. For the CDR3, the DNA is TGTGCCACCAGCAGAGCCACCGGGACTAGCGGGAGGTACAATGAGCAGTTCTTC. It is translated as CATSRATGTSGRYNEQFF.

J is TRBJ2-7 and V is TRBV19; perhaps TRBD1 as D (5 bases). CDR1 is LNHDA, CDR2 SQIVND, per germline (reference sequence). CDR3 length: 13 amino acids. V was clipped by 5 bases and J by 3 bases, with 11 bases between them. The DNA of the CDR3 is TGTGCCAGTAGTTTGACAGCCTACTACGAGCAGTACTTC. It is translated as CASSLTAYYEQYF.

This clone was observed a single time. The chain links TRBV4-1 to TRBJ2-7; a possible D gene is TRBD1 (6 bases). From germline, CDR1 is MGHRA and CDR2 YSYEKL. The CDR3 covers 17 residues. Trimming stripped 6 bases from V and 2 bases from J, with 23 bases between. The CDR3 coding sequence is TGCGCCAGCAGTTATGCAGTCACAGGGTATTCAACCTACGAGCAGTACTTC. This gives the protein CASSYAVTGYSTYEQYF.

J is TRBJ1-2 and V is TRBV9; 10 bases line up with TRBD1. Germline V gene lookup returns CDR1 SGDLS and CDR2 YYNGEE. This CDR3 is built from 15 residues. The ends lost 5 bases at V and 5 bases at J; junction bases unmatched: 9. The CDR3 coding sequence is TGTGCCAGCAGTGAAACGACAGGGGGCAGTTATGGCTACACCTTC. Translation gives CASSETTGGSYGYTF.

V usage is TRBV12-3 or TRBV12-4 and J usage is TRBJ2-7, with unresolved D. Trimming removed 6 bases from V and 6 bases from J, with 9 bases in between. The CDR3 sequence is 11 residues long. The CDR3 DNA follows: TGTGCCAGCAGCCCCTTAGCCGAGCAGTACTTC. This translates into CASSPLAEQYF.

This clone was picked up a small number of times. V usage is TRBV25-1 and J usage is TRBJ2-7; D gene ambiguous. The germline V and J ends were trimmed by 6 bases and 3 bases, with 6 bases remaining between them. Germline-derived CDR1 and CDR2 are MGHDK and SYGVNS. The CDR3 contains 11 residues. CDR3 residues: CASRAGYEQYF. In DNA, the CDR3 is TGTGCCAGCAGAGCAGGCTACGAGCAGTACTTC.

This chain links TRBV7-9 with TRBJ1-2, with D perhaps matching TRBD1 (6 bases). From germline, CDR1 is SEHNR and CDR2 FQNEAQ (reference sequence). V was clipped by 8 bases and J by 1 base, with 14 bases between them. The length of the CDR3 is 14 residues. This CDR3 reads CASVPGAVNYGYTF. As DNA, the CDR3 is TGTGCCAGCGTCCCAGGGGCGGTTAACTATGGCTACACCTTC. The full variable domain, completed using reference TRBV7-9 and TRBJ1-2, is DTGVSQNPRHKITKRGQNVTFRCDPISEHNRLYWYRQTLGQGPEFLTYFQNEAQLEKSRLLSDRFSAERPKGSFSTLEIQRTEQGDSAMYLCASVPGAVNYGYTFGSGTRLTVV.

The chain combines TRBV7-2 with TRBJ1-4; 10 nucleotides line up with TRBD1. Germline V lookup: CDR1 SGHTA, CDR2 FQGNSA. V was pared by 1 base and J by 8 bases, with 7 bases of the junction left unmatched. The CDR3 sequence is 16 residues long. The CDR3 DNA reads TGTGCCAGCAGCTTAGAAGCCGGGACAGGGGTGGAAAAACTGTTTTTT. This sequence encodes CASSLEAGTGVEKLFF.

This chain joins TRBV7-6 and TRBJ2-1; TRBD1 matches 10 bases. CDR3 length: 15 amino acids. The J segment lost 6 bases and the V segment lost 4 bases, leaving 6 bases of the junction unmatched. CDR1 is SGHVS, CDR2 FNYEAQ, per germline. The DNA of the CDR3 is TGTGCCAGCAGCTCTACGGGACAGGGGATCAATGAGCAGTTCTTC. As protein: CASSSTGQGINEQFF. Drawing the rest from reference TRBV7-6 and TRBJ2-1, the complete variable domain is GAGVSQSPRYKVTKRGQDVALRCDPISGHVSLYWYRQALGQGPEFLTYFNYEAQQDKSGLPNDRFSAERPEGSISTLTIQRTEQRDSAMYRCASSSTGQGINEQFFGPGTRLTVL.

This clone has only a few counts. The chain links TRBV27 to TRBJ1-2; 7 nucleotides line up with TRBD1. The CDR3 is made up of 12 amino acids. Germline values: CDR1 MNHEY, CDR2 SMNVEV (reference sequence). V lost 6 bases to trimming and J lost 4 bases; unmatched junction nucleotides: 2. In DNA form, the CDR3 reads TGTGCCAGCAGACAGGGGTCCTATGGCTACACCTTC. Translated, it gives CASRQGSYGYTF.

The chain couples TRBV7-9 to TRBJ2-7, with D perhaps matching TRBD2 (5 bases). CDR3 length equals 13 residues. Germline CDR1 reads SEHNR; CDR2 reads FQNEAQ (reference sequence). V was clipped by 5 bases and J by 5 bases, with 13 bases between them. This CDR3 is CASSPTSSHEQYF. The DNA of the CDR3 is TGTGCCAGCAGCCCAACTAGTAGCCACGAGCAGTACTTC. Full variable domain (missing parts from reference TRBV7-9 and TRBJ2-7): DTGVSQNPRHKITKRGQNVTFRCDPISEHNRLYWYRQTLGQGPEFLTYFQNEAQLEKSRLLSDRFSAERPKGSFSTLEIQRTEQGDSAMYLCASSPTSSHEQYFGPGTRLTVT.

This clone was recorded only once. The chain has TRBV9 and TRBJ1-1; tentatively, D is TRBD1 (6 bases). Germline CDR1 SGDLS, CDR2 YYNGEE. Trimming pared 4 bases from V and 4 bases from J, leaving 14 bases between. The CDR3 extends over 14 amino acids. This CDR3 is CASSLQGEGTEAFF. DNA for the CDR3: TGTGCCAGCAGCTTACAGGGAGAAGGCACTGAAGCTTTCTTT. The whole variable domain, remainder taken from reference TRBV9 and TRBJ1-1, is DSGVTQTPKHLITATGQRVTLRCSPRSGDLSVYWYQQSLDQGLQFLIQYYNGEERAKGNILERFSAQQFPDLHSELNLSSLELGDSALYFCASSLQGEGTEAFFGQGTRLTVV.

V gene TRBV18 combines with J gene TRBJ1-1; TRBD1 might be the D (5 bases). V lost 3 bases and J 2 bases, leaving 16 bases between the germline ends. From germline, CDR1 is KGHSH and CDR2 LQKENI. The CDR3 consists of 16 residues. The CDR3 here is CASSPDGHRKNTEAFF. The CDR3, as DNA: TGTGCCAGCTCACCGGACGGACACCGCAAAAACACTGAAGCTTTCTTT.

This rearrangement joins TRBV6-2 or TRBV6-3 to TRBJ2-7; TRBD2 matches 11 bases. The ends lost 4 bases at V and 4 bases at J; junction bases unmatched: 3. From germline, CDR1 is MNHEY and CDR2 SVGEGT. CDR3 size: 14 residues. CDR3 protein: CASSLTSGAYEQYF. CDR3 DNA: TGTGCCAGCAGTTTGACTAGCGGGGCATACGAGCAGTACTTC.

The rearrangement links TRBV27 to TRBJ2-7; the D gene is possibly TRBD1 (6 bases). Germline values: CDR1 MNHEY, CDR2 SMNVEV (reference sequence). Trimming shortened V by 2 bases and J by 3 bases, and 23 bases separated the two germline ends. This CDR3 is built from 18 residues. The CDR3 region is CASSLLGAGSPTNYEQYF. DNA of the CDR3: TGTGCCAGCAGTTTACTGGGGGCTGGGTCCCCTACTAACTACGAGCAGTACTTC.

V and J are TRBV19 and TRBJ2-7, with TRBD2 matching over 12 bases. Per the germline V gene, CDR1 is LNHDA and CDR2 is SQIVND (reference sequence). J lost 6 bases, V lost 0 bases, and 3 bases had no gene match. CDR3 length: 15 amino acids. The CDR3 loop reads CASSIDILAGGEQYF. DNA for the CDR3: TGTGCCAGTAGTATAGATATACTAGCGGGAGGCGAGCAGTACTTC.

The CDR3 sequence: CASRTGGPDTQYF. DNA of the CDR3: TGTGCCAGCAGGACAGGGGGCCCAGATACGCAGTATTTT. The V call is TRBV6-5, the J call TRBJ2-3; 10 bases line up with TRBD1. Germline CDR1 and CDR2: MNHEY and SVGAGI. V gave up 6 bases and J gave up 4 bases; unmatched junction bases: 1. The CDR3 has 13 residues.

The chain uses TRBV7-3 and TRBJ2-7, with TRBD2 matching over 10 bases. The CDR3 loop spans 15 amino acids. V dropped 2 bases and J dropped 3; count of bases not matched to a gene: 4. Looked up from germline, CDR1 is SGHTA and CDR2 is FQGTGA. The CDR3 reads CASSLRASGSYEQYF. CDR3 DNA sequence: TGTGCCAGCAGCTTACGTGCTAGCGGGAGCTACGAGCAGTACTTC.

This chain uses TRBV28 with TRBJ1-1; unclear D gene. The CDR3 spans 14 residues. Germline CDR1 MDHEN, CDR2 SYDVKM. Trimming left V 2 bases short and J 4 bases short, with 11 bases between. Here the CDR3 DNA reads TGTGCCAGCAGTTTACAGGTCGGGATCACTGAAGCTTTCTTT. This gives the protein CASSLQVGITEAFF.

The chain recombines TRBV7-2 with TRBJ2-3, with TRBD1 as a possible D gene (5 bases). Germline CDR1 SGHTA, CDR2 FQGNSA. V lost 5 bases, J lost 4 bases, and 16 bases lay in between. This CDR3 has 15 amino acids. CDR3 sequence reads: CASSLQRLRADTQYF. The CDR3 nucleotides are TGTGCCAGCAGCCTTCAGCGACTCAGGGCAGATACGCAGTATTTT.

The CDR3 DNA reads as TGTGCCAGCAGCGGAACCAGGGCCAACTATGGCTACACCTTC. Translating gives CASSGTRANYGYTF. This chain links TRBV5-6 with TRBJ1-2; D possibly corresponds to TRBD1 (5 bases). V gave up 4 bases and J gave up 2 bases, with 12 bases separating them. Per germline, CDR1 SGHDT and CDR2 YYEEEE. This CDR3 is built from 14 residues. The full variable domain, completed using reference TRBV5-6 and TRBJ1-2, is DAGVTQSPTHLIKTRGQQVTLRCSPKSGHDTVSWYQQALGQGPQFIFQYYEEEERQRGNFPDRFSGHQFPNYSSELNVNALLLGDSALYLCASSGTRANYGYTFGSGTRLTVV.

Written as DNA, the CDR3 is TGTGCCATCAGTGAGAGCACAGGGGCCCAAGAGACCCAGTACTTC. This translates into CAISESTGAQETQYF. V usage is TRBV10-3 and J usage is TRBJ2-5; TRBD1 aligns across 7 bases. Germline loops: CDR1 ENHRY, CDR2 SYGVKD. CDR3 length: 15 amino acids. V was pared by 2 bases and J by 1 base, with 4 bases of the junction left unmatched.

The chain carries TRBV5-4 and TRBJ1-2; D is unresolved. The germline gives CDR1 SGHNT, CDR2 YYREEE (reference sequence). Trimming cost V 4 bases and J 2 bases, with 9 bases left between them. The CDR3 loop spans 13 amino acids. The CDR3 nucleotides read TGTGCCAGCAGCCCCACAGAGAACTATGGCTACACCTTC. Its translation is CASSPTENYGYTF. Variable domain in full (rest from reference TRBV5-4 and TRBJ1-2): ETGVTQSPTHLIKTRGQQVTLRCSSQSGHNTVSWYQQALGQGPQFIFQYYREEENGRGNFPPRFSGLQFPNYSSELNVNALELDDSALYLCASSPTENYGYTFGSGTRLTVV.

The chain uses TRBV5-1 and TRBJ2-3, with 10 bases that match TRBD2. The V gene's germline CDR1 is SGHRS and CDR2 YFSETQ. V shed 4 bases, J shed 4 bases, and the junction held 12 bases outside the gene matches. The CDR3 is 17 residues long. The CDR3 reads CASSPGGGLAKPDTQYF. For the CDR3, the DNA is TGCGCCAGCAGCCCCGGAGGGGGACTAGCGAAACCAGATACGCAGTATTTT.

This chain connects TRBV4-2 to TRBJ1-2, with D possibly TRBD1 on 5 matching bases. V lost 9 bases, J lost 1 base, and 12 bases lay in between. The germline V gene has CDR1 LGHNA and CDR2 YNFKEQ. The CDR3 runs to 13 residues. CDR3 nucleotide sequence: TGTGCCAGTCGGACGGGGGGTAACTATGGCTACACCTTC. Protein: CASRTGGNYGYTF.

The chain recombines TRBV29-1 with TRBJ2-1; 8 bases agree with TRBD2. The CDR3 contains 17 residues. V trimming: 7 bases; J trimming: 2 bases; junction bases outside the gene matches: 16. CDR1 and CDR2 from the germline V gene are SQVTM and ANQGSEA. Here the CDR3 reads CSGEGPPREDAYNEQFF. CDR3 DNA: TGCAGCGGGGAGGGACCGCCGCGGGAGGATGCCTACAATGAGCAGTTCTTC.

The V call is TRBV10-2, the J call TRBJ1-2, with D perhaps matching TRBD1 (5 bases). CDR1 is WSHSY and CDR2 is SAAADI in the germline V gene. The ends were cut back, 6 bases at V and 4 bases at J, with 21 bases in the middle. The CDR3 has 16 residues. CDR3 in DNA: TGCGCCAGCAGCGACCGAGGGAGGGAGAGGGGCTATGGCTACACCTTC. This encodes CASSDRGRERGYGYTF.

The rearrangement links TRBV20-1 to TRBJ2-7; 12 bases are a match to TRBD2. The length of the CDR3 is 14 residues. Germline loops: CDR1 DFQATT, CDR2 SNEGSKA (reference sequence). With V trimmed by 3 bases and J by 5 bases, 5 bases remained unmatched. The CDR3 DNA sequence: TGCAGTGCTAGTTTCGGACTAGCGGGGAACGAGCAGTACTTC. Protein product: CSASFGLAGNEQYF.